A single sample is the source of the 21 T cell receptor beta chains below, sequenced in a study of neoadjuvant anti-PD-1 for oral cavity cancer. Method: immunoSEQ multiplex PCR; TCRdb's copy keeps in-frame clones and lacks some. The data contain approximately 37,000 clones, around nine tenths of them seen just once; the ten biggest clones take up 3.5%. The material sequenced was PBMCs, taken before nivolumab (anti-PD-1) treatment. Receptors originate from a person between 40 and 80 years old with oral cavity squamous cell carcinoma.

This clone was seen a single time. The chain couples TRBV7-3 to TRBJ2-1; perhaps TRBD1 as D (5 bases). V was shortened by 4 bases and J by 3 bases, with 10 bases between the two germline ends. Looked up from germline, CDR1 is SGHTA and CDR2 is FQGTGA. There are 14 residues in the CDR3. This chain's CDR3 is CASSSFQGYNEQFF. The CDR3 DNA follows: TGTGCCAGCAGCTCCTTCCAGGGCTACAATGAGCAGTTCTTC.

J is TRBJ2-5 and V is TRBV9, with TRBD2 matching over 11 bases. The CDR3 covers 16 residues. Losses at the gene ends were 2 bases for V and 5 bases for J; bases not matched to a gene: 8. CDR1 SGDLS and CDR2 YYNGEE come from the germline V gene. The CDR3 nucleotides are TGTGCCAGCAGCGTGGGTAGCGGGGGGGCCGTGGAGACCCAGTACTTC. It codes for CASSVGSGGAVETQYF.

For the CDR3, the DNA is TGCGCCAGCCGGGGCCGGGGCGGGGTCACAGATACGCAGTATTTT. This sequence encodes CASRGRGGVTDTQYF. V is TRBV5-1 and J is TRBJ2-3, with a possible D match to TRBD2 (6 bases). Germline CDR1 SGHRS, CDR2 YFSETQ. Trimming pared 7 bases from V and 2 bases from J, leaving 17 bases between. This CDR3 has 15 residues.

This rearrangement joins TRBV19 to TRBJ1-1; 7 bases fit TRBD1. The CDR3 contains 13 residues. Germline V gene data show CDR1 as LNHDA and CDR2 as SQIVND (reference sequence). J was trimmed by 11 bases and V by 5 bases; bases with no gene match: 11. The DNA of the CDR3 is TGTGCCAGTAGTTCGAACAACAGGGGAGTGGCTTTCTTT. It is translated as CASSSNNRGVAFF.

This rearrangement joins TRBV5-1 to TRBJ2-7, with 8 bases fitting TRBD1. This CDR3 is 15 amino acids long. CDR1 SGHRS and CDR2 YFSETQ come from the germline V gene. J gave up 3 bases and V 0 bases, and 5 bases lay outside the gene matches. CDR3 sequence (DNA): TGCGCCAGCAGCTTGGGGCAGGGGGCACTCTACGAGCAGTACTTC. This sequence encodes CASSLGQGALYEQYF. The full variable domain, rest sourced from reference TRBV5-1 and TRBJ2-7, is KAGVTQTPRYLIKTRGQQVTLSCSPISGHRSVSWYQQTPGQGLQFLFEYFSETQRNKGNFPGRFSGRQFSNSRSEMNVSTLELGDSALYLCASSLGQGALYEQYFGPGTRLTVT.

The chain combines TRBV5-1 with TRBJ2-1, with TRBD1 identical over 8 bases. Germline V lookup: CDR1 SGHRS, CDR2 YFSETQ. J gave up 3 bases and V 3 bases, and 8 bases lay outside the gene matches. The CDR3 runs 16 residues. In DNA, the CDR3 is TGCGCCAGCAGCTCACAGGGGGATCGCTTCTACAATGAGCAGTTCTTC. Translation: CASSSQGDRFYNEQFF.

This chain links TRBV7-9 with TRBJ2-7; 7 nucleotides line up with TRBD1. J lost 5 bases, V lost 5 bases, and 12 bases had no gene match. This CDR3 spans 15 amino acids. The germline gives CDR1 SEHNR, CDR2 FQNEAQ (reference sequence). CDR3 loop: CASSLTGTAGNEQYF. The CDR3 coding sequence is TGTGCCAGCAGCCTAACCGGGACAGCAGGGAACGAGCAGTACTTC.

DNA for the CDR3: TGTGCCAGCAGTTTGGGACTGATGTCACGCCAGCAGTACTTC. Its translation is CASSLGLMSRQQYF. The chain has TRBV6-5 and TRBJ2-7, with D possibly matching TRBD2 (6 bases). This CDR3 is 14 amino acids long. The V gene lost 4 bases and the J gene lost 8 bases, with 18 bases spanning the gap. Germline-derived CDR1 and CDR2 are MNHEY and SVGAGI.

This clone was picked up a small number of times. The V call is TRBV6-5, the J call TRBJ2-7; either TRBD1 or TRBD2 may fit D (5 bases each). Between the trimmed V and J ends, which lost 5 bases and 3 bases, there was a span of 14 bases. The CDR3 extends over 14 amino acids. Germline values: CDR1 MNHEY, CDR2 SVGAGI. The CDR3 loop is CASSRGTAIYEQYF. CDR3 nucleotides: TGTGCCAGCAGTAGAGGGACCGCGATCTACGAGCAGTACTTC.

The genes are TRBV10-2 and TRBJ2-7; D uncertain. The CDR3 length is 11 residues. V lost 2 bases and J 4 bases, leaving 3 bases between the germline ends. The germline V gene encodes CDR1 WSHSY and CDR2 SAAADI. Here the CDR3 reads CASSEMYEQYF. CDR3 nucleotides: TGCGCCAGCAGTGAGATGTACGAGCAGTACTTC.

This clone was counted once. The genes are TRBV19 and TRBJ1-2; no clear D. The CDR3 runs 12 residues. Germline-derived CDR1 and CDR2 are LNHDA and SQIVND (reference sequence). Trimming removed 5 bases at V and 7 bases at J, with 11 bases between. The CDR3 loop reads CASSVNAGGYTF. The DNA of the CDR3 is TGTGCCAGTAGTGTCAACGCTGGTGGCTACACCTTC.

This clone was picked up a small number of times. V usage is TRBV5-1 and J usage is TRBJ1-1; no clear D. The CDR3 consists of 15 residues. Trimming cost V 5 bases and J 3 bases, with 17 bases left between them. Per germline, CDR1 SGHRS and CDR2 YFSETQ. The CDR3 region has the DNA TGCGCCAGCAGTCCGGGCCCATTCGCTGACACTGAAGCTTTCTTT. Its protein product is CASSPGPFADTEAFF.

The CDR3 sequence is CASSPWTGGGGTDTQYF. The CDR3 coding sequence is TGTGCCAGCAGCCCCTGGACAGGGGGCGGCGGCACAGATACGCAGTATTTT. V is TRBV7-6 and J is TRBJ2-3; 11 nucleotides align to TRBD1. Germline CDR1 is SGHVS and CDR2 is FNYEAQ. Losses at the gene ends were 5 bases for V and 1 base for J; bases not matched to a gene: 8. The CDR3 sequence is 17 residues long.

The rearrangement uses TRBV2 and TRBJ1-2, with D perhaps matching TRBD1 (5 bases). This CDR3 is 14 amino acids long. Per germline, CDR1 SNHLY and CDR2 FYNNEI. Deletions cut 6 bases from V and 5 bases from J, with 16 bases between. CDR3 DNA: TGTGCCAGCAGACCCGGGACCCAGGGTTATGGCTACACCTTC. Translated: CASRPGTQGYGYTF.

This chain uses TRBV5-1 with TRBJ1-3; D might be TRBD1 (5 bases). This CDR3 has 14 amino acids. The V gene lost 0 bases and the J gene lost 4 bases, with 8 bases spanning the gap. Germline values: CDR1 SGHRS, CDR2 YFSETQ. CDR3 loop: CASSLAGPGNTIYF. The DNA for the CDR3 is TGCGCCAGCAGCTTGGCAGGGCCAGGAAACACCATATATTTT.

This chain links TRBV7-6 with TRBJ2-2; D is uncertain. Trimming shortened V by 5 bases and J by 5 bases, and 18 bases separated the two germline ends. This CDR3 contains 16 residues. Germline CDR1 is SGHVS and CDR2 is FNYEAQ. The CDR3 loop is CASSRLIGGGTGELFF. For the CDR3, the DNA is TGTGCCAGCAGCCGTCTCATCGGCGGTGGAACCGGGGAGCTGTTTTTT.

The chain has TRBV12-5 and TRBJ2-5; either TRBD1 or TRBD2 may fit D (5 bases each). The CDR3 has 11 amino acids. Trimming took off 6 bases at V and 3 bases at J, with 5 bases between the two ends. Germline loops: CDR1 LGHNT, CDR2 FRNRAP. The CDR3 region is CASGGEETQYF. CDR3 in DNA: TGTGCTAGTGGGGGGGAAGAGACCCAGTACTTC. Complete variable domain (other parts from reference TRBV12-5 and TRBJ2-5): DARVTQTPRHKVTEMGQEVTMRCQPILGHNTVFWYRQTMMQGLELLAYFRNRAPLDDSGMPKDRFSAEMPDATLATLKIQPSEPRDSAVYFCASGGEETQYFGPGTRLLVL.

This clone was detected once. At the DNA level, this CDR3 is encoded by other sequences in the same sample as well. CDR3 bases: TGTGCCTGGAGGGGACAGGGGGCCGGGGAGCTGTTTTTT. Translation: CAWRGQGAGELFF. This chain uses TRBV30 with TRBJ2-2; TRBD1 matches 11 bases. Germline CDR1 reads GTSNPN; CDR2 reads SVGIG (reference sequence). The CDR3 sequence is 13 residues long. The V segment lost 3 bases and the J segment 6 bases; nucleotides outside the gene matches: 0.

The V gene is TRBV9, the J gene TRBJ2-7; tentative D call: TRBD1 (5 bases). V was clipped by 0 bases and J by 7 bases, with 14 bases between them. In germline, CDR1 is SGDLS, CDR2 YYNGEE. CDR3 length: 14 amino acids. This CDR3 is CASSVEQGSSEQYF. The CDR3, as DNA: TGTGCCAGCAGCGTAGAGCAGGGTTCTTCGGAGCAGTACTTC.

The chain uses TRBV7-2 and TRBJ1-5; 9 bases are a match to TRBD1. The CDR3 length is 16 residues. V trimming: 8 bases; J trimming: 1 base; junction bases outside the gene matches: 9. From germline, CDR1 is SGHTA and CDR2 FQGNSA. CDR3 sequence reads: CASGEQGAISNQPQHF. DNA for the CDR3: TGTGCCAGCGGCGAACAGGGGGCGATAAGCAATCAGCCCCAGCATTTT.

This clone was detected once. V gene TRBV5-1 combines with J gene TRBJ1-2; D not resolved. V was trimmed by 0 bases and J by 3 bases, leaving 12 bases between them. This CDR3 is built from 15 residues. CDR1 is SGHRS and CDR2 is YFSETQ in the germline V gene. The CDR3 DNA reads TGCGCCAGCAGCTTGGTGGTTGGGCCCGACTATGGCTACACCTTC. The encoded protein is CASSLVVGPDYGYTF.